A single sample gave rise to the 11 T cell receptor beta chains below, sequenced in a study of blood T cell repertoires in COVID-19. Using immunoSEQ multiplex PCR, the repertoire was profiled, and TCRdb retains in-frame clones only, with some absent. Of a few hundred thousand clones in the sample, roughly 87% are singletons; the top ten hold less than 8%. The specimen sequenced was PBMCs or T cells enriched from blood (not recorded which). These receptors originate from a young man in a cohort exposed to, infected with or recovered from COVID-19 (not recorded which).

In the case of this clone: Sequence at one end of the junction differs from germline and may be a read error. The J gene is TRBJ2-7, the V gene TRBV7-9, with D possibly TRBD1 on 6 matching bases. The CDR3 has 12 amino acids. Germline V gene sequence: CDR1 SEHNR, CDR2 FQNEAQ (reference sequence). The CDR3 bases are TGTGCCAGCACGAAACAAGGGGGTTTTTGGGACTTC. Its protein product is CASTKQGGFWDF.

The V gene is TRBV9, the J gene TRBJ1-4, with a weak D call TRBD1 (5 bases). Germline V gives CDR1 SGDLS, CDR2 YYNGEE. With 0 bases removed from V and 8 bases from J, the gap between germline ends came to 8 bases. The CDR3 consists of 13 residues. CDR3 nucleotide sequence: TGTGCCAGCAGCGTAGGGGGCCGGGAAAAACTGTTTTTT. It translates to CASSVGGREKLFF.

The chain is built from TRBV24-1 and TRBJ1-4; D might be TRBD1 (5 bases). The germline V and J ends were trimmed by 4 bases and 7 bases, with 9 bases remaining between them. CDR1 and CDR2 (germline): KGHDR, SFDVKD. The CDR3 spans 13 residues. CDR3 bases: TGTGCCACCAGTGAGGGGCAGAGTGAAAAACTGTTTTTT. Protein product: CATSEGQSEKLFF.

The V gene is TRBV5-4, the J gene TRBJ2-2; TRBD2 matches 10 bases. Per the germline V gene, CDR1 is SGHNT and CDR2 is YYREEE (reference sequence). The ends lost 5 bases at V and 7 bases at J; junction bases unmatched: 14. This CDR3 spans 17 amino acids. CDR3 sequence: CASSQGVAGGLSGELFF. The CDR3 bases are TGTGCCAGCAGTCAGGGAGTAGCGGGAGGATTAAGCGGGGAGCTGTTTTTT.

The CDR3, as DNA: TGTGCCAGCAGGCAGGGGGCGCTGAATTCACCCCTCCACTTT. The encoded protein is CASRQGALNSPLHF. The chain is built from TRBV6-5 and TRBJ1-6; 8 positions agree with TRBD1. The CDR3 loop spans 14 amino acids. The V gene's germline CDR1 is MNHEY and CDR2 SVGAGI. Unmatched junction bases numbered 5, after V lost 6 bases and J lost 7 bases.

V is TRBV27 and J is TRBJ1-5; the D is unclear. Trimming cost V 5 bases and J 3 bases, with 8 bases left between them. Germline CDR1 reads MNHEY; CDR2 reads SMNVEV (reference sequence). The CDR3 runs to 13 residues. The CDR3 DNA reads as TGTGCCAGCAGTCCCTTTTTCAATCAGCCCCAGCATTTT. This gives the protein CASSPFFNQPQHF.

The rearrangement joins TRBV27 to TRBJ1-6; tentative D call: TRBD1 (6 bases). In germline, CDR1 is MNHEY, CDR2 SMNVEV (reference sequence). Trimming took off 4 bases at V and 11 bases at J, with 27 bases between the two ends. The CDR3 totals 18 residues. CDR3 coding DNA: TGTGCCAGCAGTTCTCCTCTCAAGCGGGGGGCGCGTCGAGCACCCCTCCACTTT. It encodes CASSSPLKRGARRAPLHF.

Only one count was recorded for this clone. V is TRBV27 and J is TRBJ2-3, with D perhaps matching TRBD1 (5 bases). The germline gives CDR1 MNHEY, CDR2 SMNVEV (reference sequence). The CDR3 runs 14 residues. V gave up 7 bases and J gave up 7 bases, with 18 bases separating them. CDR3 nucleotides: TGTGCCAGCACAAGGCAGGGTGTTTGGAATACGCAGTATTTT. Translated, it gives CASTRQGVWNTQYF.

The chain recombines TRBV6-5 with TRBJ1-1, with TRBD1 matching over 7 bases. Per the germline V gene, CDR1 is MNHEY and CDR2 is SVGAGI. Trimming at V came to 1 base and at J to 6 bases, leaving 5 bases not matched to a gene. This CDR3 contains 14 residues. The CDR3 coding sequence is TGTGCCAGCAGTTACTTTTCCCAGGGGGCTGAAGCTTTCTTT. Translation: CASSYFSQGAEAFF.

The CDR3 region is CASSLVPSGRQDEQFF. CDR3 bases: TGCGCCAGCAGCTTGGTCCCTAGCGGGAGGCAGGATGAGCAGTTCTTC. The chain carries TRBV5-1 and TRBJ2-1; 11 nucleotides align to TRBD2. J lost 8 bases, V lost 0 bases, and 7 bases had no gene match. CDR1 SGHRS and CDR2 YFSETQ come from the germline V gene. The CDR3 sequence is 16 residues long.

The chain has TRBV24-1 and TRBJ2-2; 8 nucleotides match TRBD2. Germline trimming cut 5 bases from V and 8 bases from J; bases unmatched to any gene: 0. The germline CDR1 and CDR2 sequences are KGHDR and SFDVKD. The CDR3 contains 12 residues. The CDR3 DNA follows: TGTGCCACCAGTGTAGCGGGAGGGGAGCTGTTTTTT. Its protein is CATSVAGGELFF.